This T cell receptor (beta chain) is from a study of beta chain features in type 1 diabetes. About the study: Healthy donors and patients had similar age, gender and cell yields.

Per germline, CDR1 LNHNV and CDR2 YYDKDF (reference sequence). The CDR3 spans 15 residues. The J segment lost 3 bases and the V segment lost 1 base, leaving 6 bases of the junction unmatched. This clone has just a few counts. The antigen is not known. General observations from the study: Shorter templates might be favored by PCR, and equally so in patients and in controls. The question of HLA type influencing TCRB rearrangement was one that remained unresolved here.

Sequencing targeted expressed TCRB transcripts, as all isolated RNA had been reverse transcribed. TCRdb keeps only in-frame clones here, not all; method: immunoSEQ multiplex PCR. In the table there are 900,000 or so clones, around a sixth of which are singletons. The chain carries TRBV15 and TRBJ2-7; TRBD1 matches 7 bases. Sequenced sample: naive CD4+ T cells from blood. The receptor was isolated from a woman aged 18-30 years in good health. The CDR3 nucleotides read TGTGCCACCAGCAGAGTTACAGGGGAGATCTACGAGCAGTACTTC. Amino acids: CATSRVTGEIYEQYF.